The 29 T cell receptor beta chains given below trace back to one sample, sequenced in a study of blood T cell repertoires in COVID-19. Method: immunoSEQ multiplex PCR; TCRdb's copy keeps in-frame clones and lacks some. The sample has 120,000 to 150,000 clones; around 76% are singletons. Sequencing was carried out using peripheral blood. The receptors here all came from an elderly man with acute or convalescent COVID-19.

This sequence joins TRBV5-1 and TRBJ1-1; no definite D call. Looked up from germline, CDR1 is SGHRS and CDR2 is YFSETQ. This CDR3 contains 15 residues. The V gene lost 6 bases and the J gene lost 1 base, with 16 bases spanning the gap. The CDR3 protein is CASKVGRLTNTEAFF. CDR3 coding DNA: TGCGCCAGCAAGGTTGGCAGACTCACGAACACTGAAGCTTTCTTT.

The chain employs TRBV29-1 and TRBJ2-1, with D tentatively TRBD1 (5 bases). V lost 6 bases, J lost 7 bases, and 13 bases lay in between. The CDR3 loop spans 12 amino acids. CDR1 and CDR2 from the germline V gene are SQVTM and ANQGSEA. CDR3 in amino acids: CSVLTAGNEQFF. The CDR3 DNA sequence: TGCAGCGTATTGACAGCTGGGAATGAGCAGTTCTTC.

This clone came up once. The rearrangement joins TRBV6-5 to TRBJ1-5; D unclear. V gave up 7 bases and J gave up 0 bases, with 7 bases separating them. The CDR3 has 13 residues. Germline V gives CDR1 MNHEY, CDR2 SVGAGI. DNA for the CDR3: TGTGCCAGCAATTTAGATAGCAATCAGCCCCAGCATTTT. It yields the protein CASNLDSNQPQHF.

The rearrangement uses TRBV5-1 and TRBJ1-1, with 7 bases lining up with TRBD1. Germline V CDR1 and CDR2: SGHRS, YFSETQ. There are 15 residues in the CDR3. The V and J ends lost 0 bases and 2 bases, in that order; junction bases with no gene match: 4. DNA for the CDR3: TGCGCCAGCAGCTTGGCCGGGACAGACAACACTGAAGCTTTCTTT. Translation gives CASSLAGTDNTEAFF.

This clone was observed once. This chain joins TRBV3-1 (or the pseudogene TRBV3-2) and TRBJ2-1; possible D gene TRBD1, 8 bases. Germline values: CDR1 LGHDT, CDR2 YNNKEL (reference sequence). With 4 bases removed from V and 8 bases from J, the gap between germline ends came to 21 bases. The CDR3 spans 16 residues. CDR3 in amino acids: CASSLQGGGVRHEQFF. CDR3 nucleotides: TGTGCCAGCAGCCTACAGGGGGGGGGAGTACGTCATGAGCAGTTCTTC.

The chain combines TRBV6-2 or TRBV6-3 with TRBJ1-5, with D perhaps matching TRBD1 (5 bases). Looked up from germline, CDR1 is MNHEY and CDR2 is SVGEGT. The CDR3 covers 13 residues. Trimming left V 2 bases short and J 4 bases short, with 6 bases between. The CDR3 is CASSYGANQPQHF. CDR3 DNA sequence: TGTGCCAGCAGTTACGGGGCGAATCAGCCCCAGCATTTT.

The gene calls are TRBV3-1 (or the pseudogene TRBV3-2) and TRBJ2-7, with D possibly TRBD2 on 6 matching bases. V lost 0 bases to trimming and J lost 2 bases, with 14 bases between them. This CDR3 contains 16 residues. CDR1 is LGHDT and CDR2 is YNNKEL in the germline V gene (reference sequence). The CDR3 is CASSQDKRAGPYEQYF. In DNA, the CDR3 is TGTGCCAGCAGCCAAGATAAGAGAGCGGGTCCCTACGAGCAGTACTTC.

The V gene is TRBV18, the J gene TRBJ1-4, with TRBD1 as a possible D gene (6 bases). The CDR3 has 15 amino acids. V lost 3 bases to trimming and J lost 8 bases, with 16 bases between them. Germline V gives CDR1 KGHSH, CDR2 LQKENI. The CDR3 sequence is CASSPRGQGAEKLFF. Written as DNA, the CDR3 is TGTGCCAGCTCACCGCGGGGGCAGGGTGCGGAAAAACTGTTTTTT.

The V and J genes are TRBV18 and TRBJ1-6; TRBD1 is a possible D gene (5 bases). Germline CDR1 reads KGHSH; CDR2 reads LQKENI. Trimming shortened V by 0 bases and J by 7 bases, and 16 bases separated the two germline ends. The CDR3 sequence is 17 residues long. The CDR3 region is CASSPPGSGQVNSPLHF. The CDR3 nucleotides are TGTGCCAGCTCACCACCGGGATCAGGGCAAGTCAATTCACCCCTCCACTTT.

The chain employs TRBV2 and TRBJ1-5, with D maybe TRBD1 (5 bases). V dropped 6 bases and J dropped 3 bases, with 9 bases sitting between them. The germline CDR1 and CDR2 sequences are SNHLY and FYNNEI. The CDR3 totals 13 residues. The CDR3, as DNA: TGTGCCAGCAGAGACAGTTACAATCAGCCCCAGCATTTT. This encodes CASRDSYNQPQHF.

The V call is TRBV7-9, the J call TRBJ1-1; weak D call: TRBD1 (5 bases). Deletions cut 3 bases from V and 4 bases from J, with 9 bases between. Germline CDR1 and CDR2: SEHNR and FQNEAQ (reference sequence). The CDR3 contains 13 residues. In nucleotides, the CDR3 is TGTGCCAGCAGCTTCGGGGGGGGCACTGAAGCTTTCTTT. It yields the protein CASSFGGGTEAFF.

This clone has only one observation. J is TRBJ1-5 and V is TRBV29-1; D is undetermined. From germline, CDR1 is SQVTM and CDR2 ANQGSEA. The V and J ends lost 3 bases and 4 bases respectively, with 10 bases between them. This CDR3 has 13 amino acids. CDR3 DNA: TGCAGCGTTGAGAGGAGACCGAATCAGCCCCAGCATTTT. It encodes CSVERRPNQPQHF.

The V call is TRBV18, the J call TRBJ1-1, with D possibly TRBD1 on 5 matching bases. Germline CDR1 KGHSH, CDR2 LQKENI. Trimming shortened V by 1 base and J by 4 bases, and 10 bases separated the two germline ends. The CDR3 contains 14 residues. The CDR3 region is CASSPLGGGTEAFF. The CDR3, as DNA: TGTGCCAGCTCACCACTGGGGGGGGGCACTGAAGCTTTCTTT.

The V gene is TRBV30, the J gene TRBJ1-1, with D maybe TRBD1 (5 bases). The germline V gene encodes CDR1 GTSNPN and CDR2 SVGIG (reference sequence). This CDR3 is built from 12 residues. V was pared by 8 bases and J by 5 bases, with 15 bases between. The CDR3 here is CALEWGYTEAFF. The CDR3 DNA reads as TGTGCCCTGGAGTGGGGCTATACTGAAGCTTTCTTT.

The chain joins TRBV19 to TRBJ2-6; unclear D gene. V gave up 1 base and J gave up 1 base, with 5 bases separating them. CDR3 size: 15 residues. Germline CDR1 reads LNHDA; CDR2 reads SQIVND (reference sequence). The CDR3 sequence: CASSIGESGANVLTF. The CDR3 bases are TGTGCCAGTAGTATAGGAGAGTCTGGGGCCAACGTCCTGACTTTC.

The genes are TRBV5-1 and TRBJ2-2; D might be TRBD1 (5 bases). CDR1 and CDR2 (germline): SGHRS, YFSETQ. Trimming took 4 bases from V and 7 from J, leaving 11 bases between them. The CDR3 has 13 amino acids. The CDR3 protein is CASSEQVGGELFF. In DNA, the CDR3 is TGCGCCAGCAGCGAACAGGTGGGCGGGGAGCTGTTTTTT.

This chain links TRBV25-1 with TRBJ2-1; 7 bases map to TRBD1. This CDR3 comprises 16 residues. Germline V CDR1 and CDR2: MGHDK, SYGVNS. Trimming took 6 bases from V and 7 from J; bases not matched to a gene: 15. CDR3 sequence (DNA): TGTGCCAGCAGCCCCCCCGGGGCACAGGGGAGAAATGAGCAGTTCTTC. Encoded protein: CASSPPGAQGRNEQFF. Full variable domain (remainder filled in from reference TRBV25-1 and TRBJ2-1): EADIYQTPRYLVIGTGKKITLECSQTMGHDKMYWYQQDPGMELHLIHYSYGVNSTEKGDLSSESTVSRIRTEHFPLTLESARPSHTSQYLCASSPPGAQGRNEQFFGPGTRLTVL.

As for this clone: Germline is not matched at one junction end, which may reflect a read error. This chain uses TRBV18 with TRBJ2-7, with D possibly matching TRBD1 (5 bases). The CDR3 is 15 residues long. Germline lookup yields CDR1 KGHSH and CDR2 LQKENI. Here the CDR3 reads CASSPPTPGHLEQYF. Written as DNA, the CDR3 is TGTGCCAGCTCGCCACCGACACCCGGACATCTCGAGCAGTACTTC.

This chain joins TRBV28 and TRBJ1-6; a weak D match, TRBD1 (6 bases). The germline V gene has CDR1 MDHEN and CDR2 SYDVKM. This CDR3 is built from 12 residues. V was cut by 6 bases and J by 14 bases, with 14 bases left in between. The DNA for the CDR3 is TGTGCCAGCAGCTCAGGGGAGTCGGCCCTCCACTTT. Translated, it gives CASSSGESALHF.

This clone was detected only once. The chain joins TRBV2 to TRBJ1-5, with D maybe TRBD1 (6 bases). Trimming took off 5 bases at V and 0 bases at J, with 8 bases between the two ends. CDR3 length: 14 amino acids. The germline CDR1 and CDR2 sequences are SNHLY and FYNNEI. The CDR3, as DNA: TGTGCCAGCAGTCGGACAGATAGCAATCAGCCCCAGCATTTT. Its translation: CASSRTDSNQPQHF.

This chain uses TRBV15 with TRBJ2-3, with TRBD1 as a possible D gene (6 bases). Between the trimmed V and J ends, which lost 3 bases and 0 bases, there was a span of 13 bases. Germline lookup yields CDR1 LNHNV and CDR2 YYDKDF (reference sequence). The CDR3 is made up of 16 amino acids. The CDR3 spells CATSSVPGQSTDTQYF. The DNA of the CDR3 is TGTGCCACCAGCAGTGTTCCGGGACAAAGCACAGATACGCAGTATTTT.

The genes are TRBV3-1 (or the pseudogene TRBV3-2) and TRBJ1-1; D is unresolved. Deletions cut 1 base from V and 13 bases from J, with 16 bases between. This CDR3 contains 13 residues. The germline CDR1 and CDR2 sequences are LGHDT and YNNKEL (reference sequence). CDR3 bases: TGTGCCAGCAGCCAAGTCGGCGGGAATAATGTTTTCTTT. This codes for CASSQVGGNNVFF.

The gene calls are TRBV28 and TRBJ1-2; D remains ambiguous. The CDR3 is made up of 12 amino acids. The V and J ends lost 3 bases and 8 bases respectively, with 10 bases between them. Looked up from germline, CDR1 is MDHEN and CDR2 is SYDVKM. The CDR3 nucleotides are TGTGCCAGCAGTTTCTTACAGCAGGGCTACACCTTC. Translated, it gives CASSFLQQGYTF.

The chain carries TRBV20-1 and TRBJ2-5; D is unresolved. CDR1 and CDR2 (germline): DFQATT, SNEGSKA (reference sequence). The CDR3 spans 11 residues. Trimming took off 3 bases at V and 3 bases at J, with 5 bases between the two ends. Written as DNA, the CDR3 is TGCAGTGCTAGCCCTAAAGAGACCCAGTACTTC. This translates into CSASPKETQYF.

The chain employs TRBV4-1 and TRBJ2-6; D remains unclear. Germline CDR1 MGHRA, CDR2 YSYEKL. V dropped 2 bases and J dropped 0 bases, with 14 bases sitting between them. There are 18 residues in the CDR3. Here the CDR3 DNA reads TGCGCCAGCAGCCAAACCTGGCCGTGGAGCTCTGGGGCCAACGTCCTGACTTTC. Amino acids: CASSQTWPWSSGANVLTF.

V usage is TRBV5-1 and J usage is TRBJ2-3, with 10 bases aligning to TRBD2. This CDR3 has 16 residues. Germline trimming cut 5 bases from V and 2 bases from J; bases unmatched to any gene: 8. In germline, CDR1 is SGHRS, CDR2 YFSETQ. CDR3 coding DNA: TGCGCCAGCAGTATTAGCGGGGGGCCCACCACAGATACGCAGTATTTT. It translates to CASSISGGPTTDTQYF.

This clone has more than one count but fewer than ten. The rearrangement links TRBV7-3 to TRBJ2-1; a weak D match, TRBD2 (6 bases). The CDR3 is 12 amino acids. The V and J ends lost 5 bases and 12 bases respectively, with 14 bases between them. The germline V gene has CDR1 SGHTA and CDR2 FQGTGA. CDR3 residues: CASSPDGGAQFF. The CDR3 DNA reads TGTGCCAGCAGCCCAGACGGGGGAGCGCAGTTCTTC.

The CDR3, as DNA: TGTGCCAGTAGTTCTCTGAGGGGGCCCACCTACAATGAGCAGTTCTTC. This gives the protein CASSSLRGPTYNEQFF. V usage is TRBV19 and J usage is TRBJ2-1; TRBD1 matches 7 bases. Unmatched junction bases numbered 9, after V lost 5 bases and J lost 2 bases. This CDR3 is 16 amino acids long. The germline V gene has CDR1 LNHDA and CDR2 SQIVND (reference sequence). The full variable domain, in which reference TRBV19 and TRBJ2-1 provide the parts outside the CDR3, is DGGITQSPKYLFRKEGQNVTLSCEQNLNHDAMYWYRQDPGQGLRLIYYSQIVNDFQKGDIAEGYSVSREKKESFPLTVTSAQKNPTAFYLCASSSLRGPTYNEQFFGPGTRLTVL.

The V call is TRBV7-8, the J call TRBJ2-5, with no clear D. In germline, CDR1 is SGHVS, CDR2 FQNEAQ. The CDR3 loop spans 13 amino acids. V was cut by 4 bases and J by 2 bases, with 8 bases left in between. The CDR3 bases are TGTGCCAGCAGCTCAAGCAGGCAAGAGACCCAGTACTTC. Translating gives CASSSSRQETQYF.